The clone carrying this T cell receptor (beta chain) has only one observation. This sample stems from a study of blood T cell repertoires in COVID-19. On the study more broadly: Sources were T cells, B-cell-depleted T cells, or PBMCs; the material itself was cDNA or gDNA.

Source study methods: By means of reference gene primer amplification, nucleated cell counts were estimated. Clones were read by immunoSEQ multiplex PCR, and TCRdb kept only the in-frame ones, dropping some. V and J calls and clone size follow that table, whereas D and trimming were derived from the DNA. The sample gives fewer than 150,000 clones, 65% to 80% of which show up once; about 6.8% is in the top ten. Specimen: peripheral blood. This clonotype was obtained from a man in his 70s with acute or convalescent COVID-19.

Here the CDR3 reads CASSLEAGFTGELFF. The CDR3 coding sequence is TGTGCCAGCAGCTTGGAGGCGGGGTTCACCGGGGAGCTGTTTTTT. V and J are TRBV5-4 and TRBJ2-2; D might be TRBD2 (6 bases). The CDR3 spans 15 residues. Trimming shortened V by 0 bases and J by 4 bases, and 10 bases separated the two germline ends. Germline lookup yields CDR1 SGHNT and CDR2 YYREEE (reference sequence).